This TCR beta chain emerged from a study of blood T cell repertoires in COVID-19. On the study more broadly: Researchers got acute and convalescent COVID-19 samples from the United States, Italy and Spain. Nucleic acid was either cDNA or gDNA, and it came from T cells, B-cell-depleted T cells, or PBMCs.

Per the authors' pipeline: Cell counts per sample came from amplifying reference gene primers. Assay used: immunoSEQ multiplex PCR; TCRdb lists only in-frame clones, some missing. The V and J calls and clone size are taken from that table; D and trimming were inferred from the DNA. The table has tens of thousands of clones, about 70% seen once; the top ten hold about a third. V dropped 6 bases and J dropped 2; count of bases not matched to a gene: 6. The CDR3 is 14 residues long. The germline V gene encodes CDR1 ENHRY and CDR2 SYGVKD. The TCR was taken from a woman in her 70s with acute or convalescent COVID-19. The J gene is TRBJ2-7, the V gene TRBV10-3; 8 bases map to TRBD1. The specimen was peripheral blood. The CDR3 coding sequence is TGTGCCATCAGGGACAGGGCGGTAGCCTACGAGCAGTACTTC. This codes for CAIRDRAVAYEQYF.